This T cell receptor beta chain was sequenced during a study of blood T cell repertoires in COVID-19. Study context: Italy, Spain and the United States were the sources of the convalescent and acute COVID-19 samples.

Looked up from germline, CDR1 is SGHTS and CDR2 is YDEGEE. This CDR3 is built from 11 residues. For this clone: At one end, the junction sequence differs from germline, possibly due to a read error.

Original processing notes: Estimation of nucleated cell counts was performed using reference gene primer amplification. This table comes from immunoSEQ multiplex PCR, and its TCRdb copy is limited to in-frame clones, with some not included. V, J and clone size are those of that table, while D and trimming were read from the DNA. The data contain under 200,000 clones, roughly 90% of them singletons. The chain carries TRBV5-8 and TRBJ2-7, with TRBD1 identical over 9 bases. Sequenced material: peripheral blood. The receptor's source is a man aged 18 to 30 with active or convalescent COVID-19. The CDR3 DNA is TGTGCCAGCAGCACGGGACAGGGAACAACCTTC. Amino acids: CASSTGQGTTF.